This T cell receptor beta chain was documented in a study of blood T cell repertoires in COVID-19. Study background: COVID-19 samples collected from the United States, Italy and Spain covered acute and convalescent phases.

V dropped 5 bases and J dropped 5; count of bases not matched to a gene: 7. Per germline, CDR1 MNHEY and CDR2 SVGAGI. CDR3 length equals 14 residues. Original analysis: Amplifying reference gene primers gave estimates of nucleated cell counts. TCRdb keeps only in-frame clones here, not all; method: immunoSEQ multiplex PCR. That table is the source of V, J and clone size, and D and trimming were worked out from the DNA. Among about 180,000 clones listed, 80% to 90% were seen once. The J gene is TRBJ2-7, the V gene TRBV6-5, with 9 bases identical to TRBD1. Sequencing was performed on peripheral blood. This sequence originates from a man over 45 with active or convalescent COVID-19. The CDR3 region has the DNA TGTGCCAGCAGTCCGACACAGGGGGCAAACGAGCAGTACTTC. It specifies CASSPTQGANEQYF.